Listed here are 11 T cell receptor beta chains from one sample, sequenced in a study of shared clonotypes between healthy human individuals. CD45RO-negative, CCR7-selected cells formed the naive CD8 fraction, which excluded terminally differentiated effector memory CD45RA+ cells. Libraries were prepared by immunoSEQ multiplex PCR; TCRdb keeps only in-frame clonotypes and omits some of them. The sample records about 2 million clones, about 95% being singletons. The material sequenced was naive CD8+ T cells sorted from blood. These receptor sequences come from a young man in good health.

V and J are TRBV29-1 and TRBJ1-1; 9 nucleotides line up with TRBD1. V shed 0 bases, J shed 6 bases, and the junction held 11 bases outside the gene matches. Germline-derived CDR1 and CDR2 are SQVTM and ANQGSEA. CDR3 size: 16 residues. The CDR3: CSVEEQGAQGIAEAFF. CDR3 DNA: TGCAGCGTTGAAGAACAGGGGGCGCAAGGAATCGCTGAAGCTTTCTTT.

J is TRBJ1-2 and V is TRBV27, with a tentative D call TRBD1 (5 bases). Trimming shortened V by 6 bases and J by 3 bases, and 14 bases separated the two germline ends. Germline V gene data show CDR1 as MNHEY and CDR2 as SMNVEV (reference sequence). This CDR3 spans 14 amino acids. DNA for the CDR3: TGTGCCAGCAGCCCGGGGGGGTCGTACTATGGCTACACCTTC. Amino acids: CASSPGGSYYGYTF.

The genes are TRBV4-3 and TRBJ2-7; D is uncertain. V gave up 4 bases and J gave up 2 bases, with 12 bases separating them. Looked up from germline, CDR1 is LGHNA and CDR2 is YSLEER. The CDR3 covers 14 residues. The CDR3 here is CASSLDLEAYEQYF. The CDR3 DNA reads as TGCGCCAGCAGCCTCGACCTAGAGGCCTACGAGCAGTACTTC.

This rearrangement joins TRBV10-3 to TRBJ2-2; D is undetermined. Germline loops: CDR1 ENHRY, CDR2 SYGVKD. CDR3 length: 16 amino acids. V was clipped by 2 bases and J by 5 bases, with 15 bases between them. DNA for the CDR3: TGTGCCATCAGTGAGACACTCAGTACAACTACCGGGGAGCTGTTTTTT. Residues: CAISETLSTTTGELFF.

V gene TRBV4-1 combines with J gene TRBJ2-7, with 8 bases fitting TRBD2. This CDR3 comprises 17 residues. Germline trimming cut 5 bases from V and 1 base from J; bases unmatched to any gene: 13. Germline assignment: CDR1 MGHRA and CDR2 YSYEKL. This CDR3 reads CASSGKISGTRSYEQYF. The CDR3 DNA is TGCGCCAGCAGCGGAAAGATTTCCGGGACTAGATCCTACGAGCAGTACTTC.

The chain uses TRBV5-1 and TRBJ1-1; D not resolved. In germline, CDR1 is SGHRS, CDR2 YFSETQ. V gave up 0 bases and J gave up 2 bases, with 11 bases separating them. This CDR3 is 15 amino acids long. CDR3 in amino acids: CASSLESGPNTEAFF. Written as DNA, the CDR3 is TGCGCCAGCAGCTTGGAATCTGGGCCCAACACTGAAGCTTTCTTT.

The chain recombines TRBV4-1 with TRBJ1-5; the match to TRBD1 covers 9 bases. The germline V gene has CDR1 MGHRA and CDR2 YSYEKL. The CDR3 has 17 amino acids. V was clipped by 0 bases and J by 3 bases; unmatched bases: 6. The CDR3 bases are TGCGCCAGCAGCCAAGAAGGACAGGGGCCATACAATCAGCCCCAGCATTTT. It encodes CASSQEGQGPYNQPQHF.

The CDR3 DNA follows: TGTGCCAGCAGTTTTCAGGGAGACCCTGGAAACACCATATATTTT. Protein sequence: CASSFQGDPGNTIYF. The rearrangement uses TRBV28 and TRBJ1-3, with D perhaps matching TRBD1 (5 bases). The CDR3 runs 15 residues. Germline V gene sequence: CDR1 MDHEN, CDR2 SYDVKM. The germline V and J ends were trimmed by 3 bases and 2 bases, with 11 bases remaining between them.

This sequence joins TRBV6-5 and TRBJ2-7; the D call may be TRBD1 or TRBD2 (6 bases each). The V end was cut by 2 bases, the J end by 3 bases, with 14 bases between. The CDR3 spans 15 residues. Germline-derived CDR1 and CDR2 are MNHEY and SVGAGI. DNA for the CDR3: TGTGCCAGCAGTTACCCCGTCGGGGGACACTACGAGCAGTACTTC. Its translation is CASSYPVGGHYEQYF.

The chain couples TRBV28 to TRBJ2-5; D may be TRBD1 or TRBD2 (6 bases each). The CDR3 has 14 residues. V was shortened by 2 bases and J by 4 bases, with 11 bases between the two germline ends. Germline loops: CDR1 MDHEN, CDR2 SYDVKM. CDR3 amino acids: CASSLRGPGETQYF. CDR3 DNA: TGTGCCAGCAGTTTACGGGGGCCGGGAGAGACCCAGTACTTC. Variable domain in full (rest from reference TRBV28 and TRBJ2-5): DVKVTQSSRYLVKRTGEKVFLECVQDMDHENMFWYRQDPGLGLRLIYFSYDVKMKEKGDIPEGYSVSREKKERFSLILESASTNQTSMYLCASSLRGPGETQYFGPGTRLLVL.

The CDR3 is CASSFAGNTDTQYF. CDR3 in DNA: TGTGCCAGCAGCTTTGCCGGGAACACAGATACGCAGTATTTT. The chain links TRBV7-9 to TRBJ2-3; D might be TRBD2 (5 bases). The V and J ends lost 3 bases and 2 bases respectively, with 9 bases between them. The V gene's germline CDR1 is SEHNR and CDR2 FQNEAQ (reference sequence). The CDR3 sequence is 14 residues long.